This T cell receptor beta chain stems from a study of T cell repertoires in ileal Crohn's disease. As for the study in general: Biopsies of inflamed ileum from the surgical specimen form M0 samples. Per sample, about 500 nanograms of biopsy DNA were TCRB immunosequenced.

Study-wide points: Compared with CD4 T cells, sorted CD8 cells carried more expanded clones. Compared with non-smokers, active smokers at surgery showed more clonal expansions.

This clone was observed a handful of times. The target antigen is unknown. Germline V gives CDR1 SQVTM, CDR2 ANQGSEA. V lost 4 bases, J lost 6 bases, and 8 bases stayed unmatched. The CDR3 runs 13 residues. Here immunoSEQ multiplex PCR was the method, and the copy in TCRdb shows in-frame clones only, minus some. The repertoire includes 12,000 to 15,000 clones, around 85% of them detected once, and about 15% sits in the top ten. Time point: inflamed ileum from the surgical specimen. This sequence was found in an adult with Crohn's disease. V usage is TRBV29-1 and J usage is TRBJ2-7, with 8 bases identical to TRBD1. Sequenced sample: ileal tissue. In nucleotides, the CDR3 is TGCAGCGTTGGGACAGGGATCGTCGGCGAGCAGTACTTC. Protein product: CSVGTGIVGEQYF.